This T cell receptor beta chain was profiled in a study of T-cell memory formation after mild COVID-19. Whole-study results and caveats: Pre-infection memory held some responding clones, suggesting pre-existing cross-reactive T cells responded. Chiefly within CM and EM were the contracting CD4+ clones; CD8+ ones were within EMRA.

With regard to this clonotype: Its antigen is as yet unknown. The conserved final phenylalanine or tryptophan is absent from the CDR3, which likely points to a read error.

Trimming cost V 3 bases and J 6 bases, with 12 bases left between them. The length of the CDR3 is 13 residues. Germline-derived CDR1 and CDR2 are SGDLS and YYNGEE. Amplification by 5'RACE using constant-segment primers produced TCR alpha and TCR beta cDNA libraries that carried sample barcodes and UMIs. Using its own MiXCR run on the 5' RACE reads, TCRdb lists one record per CDR3 protein. The table lists approximately 300,000 distinct CDR3 sequences, less than 20% of them singletons, with around 23% in the top ten. This chain joins TRBV9 and TRBJ2-5; D is uncertain. Sequenced material: PBMCs or a T cell subset sorted from them (not recorded which). This clonotype was sampled from a man younger than 35 who had mild COVID-19 (a few samples of this study predate the infection). Cell type and time point are not known. CDR3 in amino acids: CASSGLDRKTQYL. The CDR3 DNA is TGTGCCAGCAGCGGGCTTGACCGGAAGACCCAGTACTTA.